This entry features one T cell receptor (beta chain) sequence. Germline V gene data show CDR1 as SGHRS and CDR2 as YFSETQ. The CDR3 is 12 residues long. Deletions cut 4 bases from V and 0 bases from J, with 3 bases between. The sample comes from a study of blood T cell repertoires in COVID-19. Whole-study context: COVID-19 samples collected from the United States, Italy and Spain covered acute and convalescent phases.

Cohort placement rested on clinical history that participants reported themselves. Assay used: immunoSEQ multiplex PCR; TCRdb lists only in-frame clones, some missing. Of about 190,000 clones detected, about 81% appear once; the ten largest clones hold 3.2%. The source of this sequence is a woman aged 25 to 39 who had recovered from COVID-19. The sequencing input was PBMCs or T cells enriched from blood (not recorded which). The V call is TRBV5-1, the J call TRBJ2-3, with D uncertain. In DNA form, the CDR3 reads TGCGCCAGCAGCCCTAGCACAGATACGCAGTATTTT. Amino acids: CASSPSTDTQYF. The full variable domain, rest sourced from reference TRBV5-1 and TRBJ2-3, is KAGVTQTPRYLIKTRGQQVTLSCSPISGHRSVSWYQQTPGQGLQFLFEYFSETQRNKGNFPGRFSGRQFSNSRSEMNVSTLELGDSALYLCASSPSTDTQYFGPGTRLTVL.